This T cell receptor (beta chain) was recorded in a study of beta chain features in type 1 diabetes. V gave up 5 bases and J gave up 2 bases, with 13 bases separating them. Germline CDR1 is PRHDT and CDR2 is FYEKMQ (reference sequence). The CDR3 contains 14 residues. The entirety of the isolated RNA underwent reverse transcription, so expressed TCRB transcripts were sequenced. Produced via immunoSEQ multiplex PCR; TCRdb's table is partial and in-frame only. The table lists around 500,000 clones, 30% of them singletons. This clone showed up just a few times. V gene TRBV13 combines with J gene TRBJ2-7; D is perhaps TRBD2 (6 bases). Input material: naive CD4+ T cells from blood. The receptor's source is a man between 18 and 35 years old in good health. The CDR3: CASSALADPYEQYF. The CDR3 DNA reads TGTGCCAGCAGCGCTTTAGCGGATCCCTACGAGCAGTACTTC. Full variable domain (remainder filled in from reference TRBV13 and TRBJ2-7): AAGVIQSPRHLIKEKRETATLKCYPIPRHDTVYWYQQGPGQDPQFLISFYEKMQSDKGSIPDRFSAQQFSDYHSELNMSSLELGDSALYFCASSALADPYEQYFGPGTRLTVT.